The subject of this entry is one T cell receptor (beta chain). The source of the sample is a study of blood T cell repertoires in COVID-19. CDR1 is LNHDA, CDR2 SQIVND, per germline (reference sequence). The CDR3 has 14 residues. Trimming left V 2 bases short and J 5 bases short, with 12 bases between. Profiling relied on immunoSEQ multiplex PCR, and the TCRdb table lists in-frame clones only, not all of them. The table lists about 230,000 clones, about 83% of them singletons. The rearrangement uses TRBV19 and TRBJ2-5, with D perhaps matching TRBD2 (7 bases). This receptor was taken from a woman younger than 45 with COVID-19, enrolled during active disease. Input material: peripheral blood. For the CDR3, the DNA is TGTGCCAGTAGTATAACGGGGGGCGGGGAGACCCAGTACTTC. It yields the protein CASSITGGGETQYF.